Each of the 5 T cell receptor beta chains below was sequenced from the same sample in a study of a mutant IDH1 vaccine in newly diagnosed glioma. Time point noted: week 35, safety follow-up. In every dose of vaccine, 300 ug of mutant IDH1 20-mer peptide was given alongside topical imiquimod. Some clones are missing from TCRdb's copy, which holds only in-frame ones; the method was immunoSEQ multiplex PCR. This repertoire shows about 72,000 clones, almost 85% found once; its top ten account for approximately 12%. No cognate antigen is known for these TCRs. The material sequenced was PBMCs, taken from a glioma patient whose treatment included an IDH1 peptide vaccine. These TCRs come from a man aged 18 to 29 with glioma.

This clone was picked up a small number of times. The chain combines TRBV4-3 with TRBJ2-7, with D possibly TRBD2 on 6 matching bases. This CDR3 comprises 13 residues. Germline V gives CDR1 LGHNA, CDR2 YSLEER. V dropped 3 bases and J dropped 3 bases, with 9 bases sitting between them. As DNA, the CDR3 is TGCGCCAGCAGCCAGGGACTGTACTACGAGCAGTACTTC. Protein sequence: CASSQGLYYEQYF.

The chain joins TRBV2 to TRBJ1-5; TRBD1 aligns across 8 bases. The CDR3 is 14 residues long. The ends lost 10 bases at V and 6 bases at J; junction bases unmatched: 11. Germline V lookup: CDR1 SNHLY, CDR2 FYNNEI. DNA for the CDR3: TGTGCCACCACGCACACGGACAGGGCTCAGCCCCAGCATTTT. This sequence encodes CATTHTDRAQPQHF.

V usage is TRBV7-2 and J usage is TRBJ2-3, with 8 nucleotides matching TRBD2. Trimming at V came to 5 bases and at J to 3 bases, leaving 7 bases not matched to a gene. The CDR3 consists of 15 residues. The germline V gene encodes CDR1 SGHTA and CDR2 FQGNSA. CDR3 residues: CASSTGSGRTDTQYF. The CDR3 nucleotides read TGTGCCAGCAGCACCGGCAGCGGGAGAACAGATACGCAGTATTTT. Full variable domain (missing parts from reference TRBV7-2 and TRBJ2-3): GAGVSQSPSNKVTEKGKDVELRCDPISGHTALYWYRQSLGQGLEFLIYFQGNSAPDKSGLPSDRFSAERTGGSVSTLTIQRTQQEDSAVYLCASSTGSGRTDTQYFGPGTRLTVL.

The CDR3 DNA reads TGTGCCAGCAGTTACTCTTCCGGGACACCCTCTTACGAGCAGTACTTC. Its protein is CASSYSSGTPSYEQYF. The chain couples TRBV6-6 to TRBJ2-7, with D perhaps TRBD1 (6 bases). Trimming took 0 bases from V and 4 from J, leaving 16 bases between them. Germline values: CDR1 MNHNY, CDR2 SVGAGI (reference sequence). The CDR3 runs 16 residues.

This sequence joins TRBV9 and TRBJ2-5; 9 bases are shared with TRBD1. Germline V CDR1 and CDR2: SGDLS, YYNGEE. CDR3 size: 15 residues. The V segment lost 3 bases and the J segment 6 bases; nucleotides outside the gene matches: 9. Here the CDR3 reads CASSEGQGVMKTQYF. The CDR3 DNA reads TGTGCCAGCAGCGAGGGACAGGGCGTCATGAAGACCCAGTACTTC.